The 22 T cell receptor beta chains listed next were all sequenced from one sample in a study of blood T cell repertoires in COVID-19. Assay: immunoSEQ multiplex PCR; the TCRdb copy retains only in-frame clones and omits some. The sample includes 200,000 to 250,000 clones, 75% to 90% seen only once; the top ten take around 0.8%. Sequenced material: PBMCs or T cells enriched from blood (not recorded which). These receptors originate from a man in his forties or fifties who had been exposed to COVID-19.

This chain links TRBV5-4 with TRBJ2-1; D unresolved. The V gene's germline CDR1 is SGHNT and CDR2 YYREEE (reference sequence). V was clipped by 7 bases and J by 8 bases, with 13 bases between them. The CDR3 consists of 12 residues. CDR3 bases: TGTGCCAGCTCCCGACAAGGCGATGAGCAGTTCTTC. Translated, it gives CASSRQGDEQFF. The complete variable domain, with remaining parts taken from reference TRBV5-4 and TRBJ2-1, reads ETGVTQSPTHLIKTRGQQVTLRCSSQSGHNTVSWYQQALGQGPQFIFQYYREEENGRGNFPPRFSGLQFPNYSSELNVNALELDDSALYLCASSRQGDEQFFGPGTRLTVL.

V is TRBV5-5 and J is TRBJ1-1, with D perhaps matching TRBD1 (6 bases). Germline values: CDR1 SGHKS, CDR2 YYEKEE (reference sequence). The CDR3 spans 15 residues. Trimming cost V 0 bases and J 4 bases, with 13 bases left between them. DNA of the CDR3: TGTGCCAGCAGCTTGGTGGGGGCTGGGTTCACTGAAGCTTTCTTT. This codes for CASSLVGAGFTEAFF.

The chain is built from TRBV5-1 and TRBJ2-1, with a tentative D call TRBD2 (5 bases). V was cut by 5 bases and J by 0 bases, with 12 bases left in between. The CDR3 spans 15 residues. Germline CDR1 SGHRS, CDR2 YFSETQ. CDR3 DNA: TGCGCCAGCAGATCCGAGGGAAGCTCCTACAATGAGCAGTTCTTC. Translating gives CASRSEGSSYNEQFF.

The chain is built from TRBV20-1 and TRBJ1-1, with D perhaps TRBD1 (6 bases). Germline values: CDR1 DFQATT, CDR2 SNEGSKA (reference sequence). The CDR3 loop spans 15 amino acids. V lost 3 bases and J lost 2, with 16 bases in between. The chain's CDR3 is CSASYPRTANTEAFF. The CDR3 DNA reads TGCAGTGCTAGTTACCCCCGGACAGCCAACACTGAAGCTTTCTTT.

The rearrangement uses TRBV5-1 and TRBJ2-2; D is ambiguous. This CDR3 contains 13 residues. Trimming removed 4 bases from V and 4 bases from J, with 8 bases in between. The germline V gene has CDR1 SGHRS and CDR2 YFSETQ. The CDR3 sequence is CASSPLSTGELFF. Here the CDR3 DNA reads TGCGCCAGCAGCCCCTTATCCACCGGGGAGCTGTTTTTT.

V and J are TRBV27 and TRBJ2-1; 9 positions agree with TRBD1. The V gene end was trimmed by 2 bases and the J gene end by 4 bases; junction bases not matched to a gene: 6. The CDR3 totals 16 residues. Germline loops: CDR1 MNHEY, CDR2 SMNVEV (reference sequence). DNA of the CDR3: TGTGCCAGCAGTTTAGGCGGGACAGGGTTTTACAATGAGCAGTTCTTC. It codes for CASSLGGTGFYNEQFF.

The genes are TRBV5-1 and TRBJ2-5; D possibly corresponds to TRBD2 (6 bases). CDR3 length: 15 amino acids. V was pared by 0 bases and J by 1 base, with 10 bases between. The germline V gene has CDR1 SGHRS and CDR2 YFSETQ. This CDR3 is CASSLAGGTQETQYF. The CDR3 DNA sequence: TGCGCCAGCAGCTTGGCCGGGGGAACCCAAGAGACCCAGTACTTC.

The rearrangement joins TRBV9 to TRBJ1-4; 11 bases are a match to TRBD1. With V trimmed by 0 bases and J by 7 bases, 5 bases remained unmatched. The CDR3 is 16 residues long. Looked up from germline, CDR1 is SGDLS and CDR2 is YYNGEE. CDR3 residues: CASSVAGQGAGEKLFF. As DNA, the CDR3 is TGTGCCAGCAGCGTAGCTGGACAGGGGGCGGGTGAAAAACTGTTTTTT.

The CDR3 nucleotides are TGTGCCAGCAGCTTGGGTACTAGCGGGCCGGAGGGGTTCTTC. Translating it yields CASSLGTSGPEGFF. The chain has TRBV5-8 and TRBJ2-1, with 9 bases lining up with TRBD2. After removal of 0 bases from V and 15 bases from J, the junction contained 10 bases not matched to a gene. This CDR3 spans 14 amino acids. Per germline, CDR1 SGHTS and CDR2 YDEGEE.

This chain joins TRBV2 and TRBJ1-1; 7 bases are a match to TRBD1. The CDR3 runs 15 residues. Germline V gene data show CDR1 as SNHLY and CDR2 as FYNNEI. The V gene end was trimmed by 7 bases and the J gene end by 4 bases; junction bases not matched to a gene: 12. CDR3 coding DNA: TGTGCCAGCACCCCCGACAGGGTGGGGTCCACTGAAGCTTTCTTT. Translated: CASTPDRVGSTEAFF.

The V gene is TRBV2, the J gene TRBJ2-1; D is ambiguous. CDR3 size: 12 residues. Trimming removed 5 bases from V and 5 bases from J, with 7 bases in between. CDR1 and CDR2 (germline): SNHLY, FYNNEI. The CDR3 loop is CASSTTNNEQFF. CDR3 DNA: TGTGCCAGCAGTACTACTAACAATGAGCAGTTCTTC. Full variable domain (remainder filled in from reference TRBV2 and TRBJ2-1): EPEVTQTPSHQVTQMGQEVILRCVPISNHLYFYWYRQILGQKVEFLVSFYNNEISEKSEIFDDQFSVERPDGSNFTLKIRSTKLEDSAMYFCASSTTNNEQFFGPGTRLTVL.

V and J are TRBV5-1 and TRBJ1-1; D ambiguous. V lost 2 bases to trimming and J lost 0 bases, with 11 bases between them. The CDR3 covers 15 residues. Germline CDR1 is SGHRS and CDR2 is YFSETQ. DNA for the CDR3: TGCGCCAGCAGCTTTTCACTAACCATGAACACTGAAGCTTTCTTT. As protein: CASSFSLTMNTEAFF.

The chain uses TRBV18 and TRBJ2-3; 9 bases match TRBD2. The CDR3 extends over 16 amino acids. The germline CDR1 and CDR2 sequences are KGHSH and LQKENI. J was trimmed by 4 bases and V by 2 bases; bases with no gene match: 7. The CDR3 here is CASSPSAGGHPDTQYF. The CDR3 region has the DNA TGTGCCAGCTCACCAAGTGCGGGGGGGCATCCAGATACGCAGTATTTT.

About this clone itself: The identical CDR3 is also encoded by other nucleotide sequences in the sample. The chain combines TRBV28 with TRBJ1-2; no clear D gene. Germline V CDR1 and CDR2: MDHEN, SYDVKM. The CDR3 contains 11 residues. Trimming removed 4 bases at V and 2 bases at J, with 2 bases between. The DNA of the CDR3 is TGTGCCAGCAGTTCGAACTATGGCTACACCTTC. This encodes CASSSNYGYTF.

The rearrangement uses TRBV11-2 and TRBJ2-1; D gene uncertain. The germline gives CDR1 SGHAT, CDR2 FQNNGV. This CDR3 region has 14 residues. V was cut by 2 bases and J by 2 bases, with 7 bases left in between. Here the CDR3 reads CASSLTFAYNEQFF. As DNA, the CDR3 is TGTGCCAGCAGCTTAACTTTCGCCTACAATGAGCAGTTCTTC.

The genes are TRBV5-5 and TRBJ1-2, with a weak D call TRBD1 (5 bases). This CDR3 has 17 residues. In germline, CDR1 is SGHKS, CDR2 YYEKEE (reference sequence). The V end lost 0 bases, the J end lost 4 bases, and 19 bases lay between the germline ends. This CDR3 is CASSLGLGGAWGYGYTF. In nucleotides, the CDR3 is TGTGCCAGCAGCTTGGGCCTGGGAGGGGCCTGGGGCTATGGCTACACCTTC.

The chain couples TRBV28 to TRBJ2-6; the match to TRBD2 covers 8 bases. Germline CDR1 is MDHEN and CDR2 is SYDVKM. With 6 bases clipped from V and 2 bases from J, the junction kept 3 bases outside the gene matches. The CDR3 has 15 amino acids. The CDR3 spells CASRGGGTGANVLTF. CDR3 bases: TGTGCCAGCAGGGGCGGGGGGACTGGGGCCAACGTCCTGACTTTC.

The rearrangement uses TRBV7-3 and TRBJ2-1; 9 nucleotides agree with TRBD1. The CDR3 extends over 16 amino acids. Germline CDR1 and CDR2: SGHTA and FQGTGA. Trimming at V came to 4 bases and at J to 5 bases, leaving 9 bases not matched to a gene. The CDR3 DNA reads as TGTGCCAGCAGCTCGCCCGCCGGGACAGGGAACAATGAGCAGTTCTTC. It yields the protein CASSSPAGTGNNEQFF. The full variable domain, in which reference TRBV7-3 and TRBJ2-1 provide the parts outside the CDR3, is GAGVSQTPSNKVTEKGKYVELRCDPISGHTALYWYRQSLGQGPEFLIYFQGTGAADDSGLPNDRFFAVRPEGSVSTLKIQRTERGDSAVYLCASSSPAGTGNNEQFFGPGTRLTVL.

The chain has TRBV29-1 and TRBJ2-1; 8 bases line up with TRBD2. From germline, CDR1 is SQVTM and CDR2 ANQGSEA. The CDR3 runs 13 residues. Trimming removed 5 bases from V and 2 bases from J; junction bases left unmatched: 2. The CDR3 loop is CSVYSGTYNEQFF. The CDR3 DNA reads as TGCAGCGTTTATAGCGGGACCTACAATGAGCAGTTCTTC.

This clone was found once. The chain couples TRBV19 to TRBJ2-2, with 7 bases lining up with TRBD1. The V segment lost 4 bases and the J segment 5 bases; nucleotides outside the gene matches: 7. The CDR3 sequence is 15 residues long. Per the germline V gene, CDR1 is LNHDA and CDR2 is SQIVND (reference sequence). In nucleotides, the CDR3 is TGTGCCAGTAGTACAAGACAGGGTAGGACCGGGGAGCTGTTTTTT. Encoded protein: CASSTRQGRTGELFF.

This clone is a singleton in its sample. The V and J genes are TRBV5-6 and TRBJ2-1, with 7 bases lining up with TRBD2. The CDR3 covers 12 residues. Germline loops: CDR1 SGHDT, CDR2 YYEEEE. J lost 8 bases, V lost 4 bases, and 3 bases had no gene match. CDR3 nucleotides: TGTGCCAGCAGCATGACTAGCCATGAGCAGTTCTTC. Its translation is CASSMTSHEQFF. The whole variable domain, filled in from reference TRBV5-6 and TRBJ2-1, reads DAGVTQSPTHLIKTRGQQVTLRCSPKSGHDTVSWYQQALGQGPQFIFQYYEEEERQRGNFPDRFSGHQFPNYSSELNVNALLLGDSALYLCASSMTSHEQFFGPGTRLTVL.

The rearrangement uses TRBV5-1 and TRBJ1-4, with D unclear. The CDR3 runs 15 residues. V was pared by 4 bases and J by 5 bases, with 15 bases between. The germline gives CDR1 SGHRS, CDR2 YFSETQ. CDR3 nucleotide sequence: TGCGCCAGCAGCCCCCGTAGCTCAGACAATGAAAAACTGTTTTTT. Translated, it gives CASSPRSSDNEKLFF. Full variable domain (rest looked up from reference TRBV5-1 and TRBJ1-4): KAGVTQTPRYLIKTRGQQVTLSCSPISGHRSVSWYQQTPGQGLQFLFEYFSETQRNKGNFPGRFSGRQFSNSRSEMNVSTLELGDSALYLCASSPRSSDNEKLFFGSGTQLSVL.